The source of this TCR beta chain is a study of graft-versus-host responses after intestinal transplantation. Produced via immunoSEQ multiplex PCR; TCRdb's table is partial and in-frame only. The sample has about 30,000 clones; 87% are singletons. This clone was counted a few times. The sample contains more than one DNA sequence encoding this CDR3. Here the sequenced sample was PBMCs, taken around 62 weeks after intestinal transplantation. This clonotype originated in a human patient who received an intestinal transplant, so some T cells may come from the graft donor.

In DNA, the CDR3 is TGCGCCAGCAGCTTGGAGGGTTGGGGGGCTGAAGCTTTCTTT. Translation gives CASSLEGWGAEAFF. V is TRBV5-1 and J is TRBJ1-1, with D tentatively TRBD1 (5 bases). The germline CDR1 and CDR2 sequences are SGHRS and YFSETQ. The CDR3 sequence is 14 residues long. With 0 bases removed from V and 6 bases from J, the gap between germline ends came to 12 bases.